The 27 T cell receptor beta chains below come from one sample, sequenced in a study of shared clonotypes between healthy human individuals. Data came from immunoSEQ multiplex PCR; TCRdb stores just in-frame clones and leaves some out. The table includes 2.3 million or so clones, approximately 93% detected once. The sequencing input was naive CD4+ T cells from PBMCs. Noted subset: CD45RA+ positively selected. Source of these receptors: a man aged 18 to 30 in good health. Some clones in this sample may be carry-over from other donors' samples.

The genes are TRBV6-1 and TRBJ1-4; the match to TRBD1 covers 7 bases. The V segment lost 6 bases and the J segment 1 base; nucleotides outside the gene matches: 5. The CDR3 totals 15 residues. From germline, CDR1 is MNHNS and CDR2 SASEGT. The CDR3 DNA reads as TGTGCCAGCAGGTCAGGGGGGGGAACTAATGAAAAACTGTTTTTT. Encoded protein: CASRSGGGTNEKLFF.

This chain connects TRBV5-1 to TRBJ2-2, with 8 bases lining up with TRBD2. Germline CDR1 SGHRS, CDR2 YFSETQ. The CDR3 totals 17 residues. V lost 3 bases and J lost 6; bases outside the gene matches: 13. CDR3 loop: CASSYLPGLDTAGELFF. In DNA, the CDR3 is TGCGCCAGCAGCTACCTTCCGGGACTAGACACGGCCGGGGAGCTGTTTTTT.

The V gene is TRBV4-1, the J gene TRBJ2-4; D unresolved. The CDR3 totals 14 residues. Trimming pared 2 bases from V and 6 bases from J, leaving 11 bases between. Germline CDR1 MGHRA, CDR2 YSYEKL. CDR3 coding DNA: TGCGCCAGCAGCCAACTCGCCCAGCGAAACATTCAGTACTTC. Protein product: CASSQLAQRNIQYF.

This sequence joins TRBV7-8 and TRBJ1-4, with 7 bases lining up with TRBD1. The CDR3 extends over 16 amino acids. The trim removed 0 bases at V and 6 bases at J, leaving 7 bases unmatched. CDR1 is SGHVS, CDR2 FQNEAQ, per germline. The CDR3 bases are TGTGCCAGCAGCTTAGCGTTACAGGGGATTGATGAAAAACTGTTTTTT. Translation gives CASSLALQGIDEKLFF.

The chain joins TRBV29-1 to TRBJ1-4, with D tentatively TRBD1 (5 bases). Trimming cost V 7 bases and J 3 bases, with 15 bases left between them. This CDR3 has 14 amino acids. Germline V gene lookup returns CDR1 SQVTM and CDR2 ANQGSEA. The chain's CDR3 is CSAADSGANEKLFF. The CDR3 DNA reads TGCAGCGCAGCTGACAGTGGGGCTAATGAAAAACTGTTTTTT.

A remark on this clone: Other DNA sequences from this sample encode an identical CDR3 as well. J is TRBJ2-5 and V is TRBV28; 8 positions match TRBD1. From germline, CDR1 is MDHEN and CDR2 SYDVKM. CDR3 size: 15 residues. Trimming took 2 bases from V and 2 from J; bases not matched to a gene: 4. The DNA of the CDR3 is TGTGCCAGCAGTTTAGGACAGGGTGGGCAAGAGACCCAGTACTTC. Translating it yields CASSLGQGGQETQYF. Together with reference TRBV28 and TRBJ2-5, the CDR3 gives the full variable domain: DVKVTQSSRYLVKRTGEKVFLECVQDMDHENMFWYRQDPGLGLRLIYFSYDVKMKEKGDIPEGYSVSREKKERFSLILESASTNQTSMYLCASSLGQGGQETQYFGPGTRLLVL.

This chain uses TRBV19 with TRBJ2-2, with 7 bases matching TRBD2. The V gene's germline CDR1 is LNHDA and CDR2 SQIVND (reference sequence). The CDR3 covers 18 residues. V was clipped by 1 base and J by 1 base; unmatched bases: 9. CDR3 bases: TGTGCCAGTAGTATAGTAAGGGGAGCGGGGCAGAACACCGGGGAGCTGTTTTTT. As protein: CASSIVRGAGQNTGELFF.

This clone came up once. The sample contains more than one DNA sequence encoding this CDR3. The rearrangement links TRBV29-1 to TRBJ2-3; the D gene is possibly TRBD2 (6 bases). The germline V gene has CDR1 SQVTM and CDR2 ANQGSEA. This CDR3 is 13 amino acids long. V was cut by 7 bases and J by 1 base, with 12 bases left in between. CDR3 in DNA: TGCAGCGGACGGACGGGGGGCACAGATACGCAGTATTTT. This encodes CSGRTGGTDTQYF.

The chain links TRBV4-1 to TRBJ1-2; the D is unclear. Germline V gene lookup returns CDR1 MGHRA and CDR2 YSYEKL. CDR3 length equals 12 residues. Trimming cost V 7 bases and J 10 bases, with 16 bases left between them. Here the CDR3 DNA reads TGCGCCAGCACCTCTAACCCAGGTTACTACACCTTC. This sequence encodes CASTSNPGYYTF.

Notes on this clone: The sample holds other DNA sequences that translate to the same CDR3. The J gene is TRBJ1-5, the V gene TRBV6-5; 8 nucleotides agree with TRBD1. The V gene's germline CDR1 is MNHEY and CDR2 SVGAGI. The V segment lost 5 bases and the J segment 3 bases; nucleotides outside the gene matches: 3. This CDR3 is built from 14 residues. CDR3 nucleotides: TGTGCCAGCAGTCCAGGGGGCTTCAATCAGCCCCAGCATTTT. It yields the protein CASSPGGFNQPQHF.

Worth noting for this clone: A read error may account for a junction end that differs from germline. This rearrangement joins TRBV6-1 to TRBJ1-1, with a tentative D call TRBD1 (6 bases). The CDR3 is made up of 16 amino acids. Germline values: CDR1 MNHNS, CDR2 SASEGT. The DNA of the CDR3 is TGTGCCAGCAGTAAAGCCGGGACACCGTGGGCGCGGTACGCTTTCTTT. Protein product: CASSKAGTPWARYAFF.

The table lists this clone with a count of one. The chain couples TRBV4-2 to TRBJ2-2; 7 bases line up with TRBD1. The CDR3 is made up of 17 amino acids. With 0 bases clipped from V and 7 bases from J, the junction kept 11 bases outside the gene matches. CDR1 is LGHNA and CDR2 is YNFKEQ in the germline V gene. The CDR3 region has the DNA TGTGCCAGCAGCCAAGAGGGGACAGCATACTATGGCGGGGAGCTGTTTTTT. This codes for CASSQEGTAYYGGELFF.

This chain links TRBV29-1 with TRBJ2-1; 8 bases map to TRBD1. J was trimmed by 4 bases and V by 5 bases; bases with no gene match: 10. There are 15 residues in the CDR3. CDR1 and CDR2 (germline): SQVTM, ANQGSEA. The CDR3 nucleotides are TGCAGCGTTAATGCGGCAGGGGGCTTTTACAATGAGCAGTTCTTC. Translating gives CSVNAAGGFYNEQFF.

The chain combines TRBV10-3 with TRBJ2-4, with 11 bases lining up with TRBD2. There are 14 residues in the CDR3. Losses at the gene ends were 4 bases for V and 8 bases for J; bases not matched to a gene: 4. Germline V gene sequence: CDR1 ENHRY, CDR2 SYGVKD. CDR3 amino acids: CAISVAGGGDIQYF. The CDR3 bases are TGTGCCATCAGTGTAGCGGGAGGGGGGGACATTCAGTACTTC.

V and J are TRBV27 and TRBJ2-7, with TRBD2 matching over 12 bases. The germline V gene has CDR1 MNHEY and CDR2 SMNVEV (reference sequence). CDR3 length: 16 residues. J was trimmed by 3 bases and V by 2 bases; bases with no gene match: 5. Here the CDR3 DNA reads TGTGCCAGCAGTTTAATCCCGACTAGCGGGGGCTACGAGCAGTACTTC. Translating gives CASSLIPTSGGYEQYF.

This clone was detected only once. This CDR3 is also generated by other DNA sequences in the sample. The chain couples TRBV11-3 to TRBJ2-3; D uncertain. The length of the CDR3 is 13 residues. Germline CDR1 reads SGHNT; CDR2 reads YENEEA. V lost 5 bases to trimming and J lost 1 base, with 7 bases between them. CDR3: CASSPSGTDTQYF. The CDR3 DNA reads as TGTGCCAGCAGCCCATCGGGCACAGATACGCAGTATTTT.

Comments on this clone: Mismatch with germline at one junction end may stem from a read error. J is TRBJ1-1 and V is TRBV28; D is perhaps TRBD1 (5 bases). The CDR3 contains 14 residues. CDR1 is MDHEN, CDR2 SYDVKM, per germline. The CDR3 here is CASLYGARNTEAFF. The CDR3 coding sequence is TGCGCCTCCCTCTACGGGGCTAGGAACACTGAAGCTTTCTTT.

The CDR3 DNA sequence: TGCGCCAGCAGTGAGAGCCTAGCGGGAAGCAATGAGCAGTTCTTC. Translated: CASSESLAGSNEQFF. The chain joins TRBV10-1 to TRBJ2-1; TRBD2 agrees at 9 bases. With V trimmed by 2 bases and J by 6 bases, 5 bases remained unmatched. From germline, CDR1 is WNHNN and CDR2 SYGVQD (reference sequence). CDR3 length equals 15 residues.

Notes on this clone: The sample holds other DNA sequences that translate to the same CDR3. The chain is built from TRBV7-2 and TRBJ1-4; the D gene is possibly TRBD1 (6 bases). The CDR3 sequence is 14 residues long. The ends were cut back, 5 bases at V and 5 bases at J, with 12 bases in the middle. The V gene's germline CDR1 is SGHTA and CDR2 FQGNSA. In DNA, the CDR3 is TGTGCCAGCAGCCCCCGTGGGGGCAATGAAAAACTGTTTTTT. It specifies CASSPRGGNEKLFF.

The V gene is TRBV9, the J gene TRBJ2-3, with 7 bases fitting TRBD2. V shed 3 bases, J shed 1 base, and the junction held 20 bases outside the gene matches. The CDR3 has 20 residues. Germline-derived CDR1 and CDR2 are SGDLS and YYNGEE. The CDR3 loop reads CASSARSRPGTKTRTDTQYF. CDR3 coding DNA: TGTGCCAGCAGCGCCCGCTCTCGTCCGGGGACTAAGACTCGCACAGATACGCAGTATTTT.

V is TRBV10-3 and J is TRBJ2-7; D ambiguous. This CDR3 is built from 14 residues. V dropped 5 bases and J dropped 3 bases, with 14 bases sitting between them. Germline values: CDR1 ENHRY, CDR2 SYGVKD. The chain's CDR3 is CAISSSPQDYEQYF. The CDR3 DNA is TGTGCCATCAGTTCATCACCCCAGGACTACGAGCAGTACTTC.

The chain has TRBV30 and TRBJ1-6, with 7 bases fitting TRBD1. The J segment lost 6 bases and the V segment lost 1 base, leaving 6 bases of the junction unmatched. The CDR3 is 15 amino acids. The germline gives CDR1 GTSNPN, CDR2 SVGIG (reference sequence). CDR3 bases: TGTGCCTGGAGTGAACAGGGGAGGGGTAATTCACCCCTCCACTTT. This translates into CAWSEQGRGNSPLHF. The whole variable domain, remainder taken from reference TRBV30 and TRBJ1-6, is SQTIHQWPATLVQPVGSPLSLECTVEGTSNPNLYWYRQAAGRGLQLLFYSVGIGQISSEVPQNLSASRPQDRQFILSSKKLLLSDSGFYLCAWSEQGRGNSPLHFGNGTRLTVT.

J is TRBJ2-3 and V is TRBV7-9, with D maybe TRBD2 (6 bases). This CDR3 contains 13 residues. Germline V gene data show CDR1 as SEHNR and CDR2 as FQNEAQ (reference sequence). V was clipped by 5 bases and J by 1 base, with 7 bases between them. For the CDR3, the DNA is TGTGCCAGCAGCGGAGGGGGCACAGATACGCAGTATTTT. Translating gives CASSGGGTDTQYF. Full variable domain (missing parts from reference TRBV7-9 and TRBJ2-3): DTGVSQNPRHKITKRGQNVTFRCDPISEHNRLYWYRQTLGQGPEFLTYFQNEAQLEKSRLLSDRFSAERPKGSFSTLEIQRTEQGDSAMYLCASSGGGTDTQYFGPGTRLTVL.

This rearrangement joins TRBV9 to TRBJ2-5; maybe TRBD1 (6 bases). V was shortened by 3 bases and J by 7 bases, with 16 bases between the two germline ends. The CDR3 is 14 amino acids. CDR1 SGDLS and CDR2 YYNGEE come from the germline V gene. CDR3 sequence reads: CASSARQMGATQYF. CDR3 nucleotides: TGTGCCAGCAGCGCCCGTCAAATGGGGGCGACCCAGTACTTC.

CDR3 coding DNA: TGTGCCAGCAGCTTACTAGCGGGAGGCTATGAGCAGTTCTTC. It encodes CASSLLAGGYEQFF. The chain uses TRBV7-7 and TRBJ2-1; TRBD2 agrees at 11 bases. CDR1 and CDR2 from the germline V gene are SSHAT and FNYEAQ (reference sequence). This CDR3 has 14 residues. The ends lost 2 bases at V and 8 bases at J; junction bases unmatched: 2. The full variable domain, rest sourced from reference TRBV7-7 and TRBJ2-1, is GAGVSQSPRYKVTKRGQDVTLRCDPISSHATLYWYQQALGQGPEFLTYFNYEAQPDKSGLPSDRFSAERPEGSISTLTIQRTEQRDSAMYRCASSLLAGGYEQFFGPGTRLTVL.

CDR3 loop: CASSGYEGETQYF. CDR3 DNA: TGTGCCAGCAGCGGATACGAAGGAGAGACCCAGTACTTC. The rearrangement links TRBV7-9 to TRBJ2-5; D ambiguous. V was shortened by 5 bases and J by 4 bases, with 11 bases between the two germline ends. Per germline, CDR1 SEHNR and CDR2 FQNEAQ (reference sequence). The CDR3 contains 13 residues.

The rearrangement uses TRBV6-5 and TRBJ2-7; 13 bases are a match to TRBD2. Germline CDR1 reads MNHEY; CDR2 reads SVGAGI. J lost 4 bases, V lost 5 bases, and 2 bases had no gene match. This CDR3 spans 14 amino acids. CDR3 in amino acids: CASSQTSGRYEQYF. The DNA of the CDR3 is TGTGCCAGCAGTCAGACTAGCGGGAGGTACGAGCAGTACTTC.